This is a list of T cell receptor beta chains from one sample in a study of identical twins. MiXCR, applied by TCRdb to the 5' RACE reads, yields one record per CDR3 protein. The data hold hundreds of thousands of distinct CDR3 sequences, with about 12% observed a single time. The sample also formed part of further work on yellow fever vaccine responses in identical twins.

Sequenced material: PBMCs. These receptors were taken from a woman between 18 and 30 years old in good health. The CDR3 runs from the conserved cysteine through the conserved F or W. A D gene is named only where the DNA matches it firmly. Some rows mark clone size as missing; the rest say once, few, many or name a class of expanded clone.

>-|TRBV12-3/TRBV12-4|TRBJ1-1|-
TGTGCCAGCAGTTTAGACAGGTGGGCCACTGAAGCTTTCTTT
CASSLDRWATEAFF
>few|TRBV15|TRBJ2-2|TRBD2
TGTGCCACCAGCAGAGGGGAGGGCTGGGCCGGGGAGCTGTTTTTT
CATSRGEGWAGELFF
>few|TRBV5-1|TRBJ2-5|TRBD2
TGCGCCAGTAAGGGACTAGCGCAAGAGACCCAGTACTTC
CASKGLAQETQYF
>-|TRBV12-3/TRBV12-4|TRBJ1-5|-
TGTGCCAGCAGTTTGGGGGGGGTAAAACAGCCCCAGCATTTT
CASSLGGVKQPQHF
>-|TRBV11-2|TRBJ2-1|-
TGTGCCAGCAGCTTAGAGGACTCCTACAATGAGCAGTTCTTC
CASSLEDSYNEQFF
>few|TRBV6-5|TRBJ2-3|-
TGTGCCAGCAGTTACCAACGGGGGCCCACAGATACGCAGTATTTT
CASSYQRGPTDTQYF
>once|TRBV12-3/TRBV12-4|TRBJ1-1|-
TGTGCCAGCACCGGACTCGCTGAAGCTTTCTTT
CASTGLAEAFF
>-|TRBV7-9|TRBJ1-2|TRBD1
TGTGCCAGCAGCCAGGGGGACTGGGACTATGGCTACACCTTC
CASSQGDWDYGYTF
>-|TRBV5-1|TRBJ2-3|-
TGCGCCAGCAGCCCCCGAGTAGTCGGGGCTGGCACAGATACGCAGTATTTT
CASSPRVVGAGTDTQYF
>many|TRBV4-1|TRBJ2-5|TRBD2
TGCGCCAGCAGCCAAGGTCGTGCGGGAGGAGAGACCCAGTACTTC
CASSQGRAGGETQYF
>-|TRBV27|TRBJ2-5|-
TGTGCCAGCAGTTTATCAAGTGGGTGGGAGACCCAGTACTTC
CASSLSSGWETQYF
>few|TRBV10-3|TRBJ2-3|-
TGTGCCATCACGGGGGCTAGCACAGATACGCAGTATTTT
CAITGASTDTQYF
>-|TRBV12-3/TRBV12-4|TRBJ2-7|-
TGTGCCAGCAGTTCCAAGACCGACGACGAGCAGTACTTC
CASSSKTDDEQYF
>few|TRBV5-6|TRBJ1-2|TRBD1
TGTGCCAGCAGCTGGACAGGGTTCTATGGCTACACCTTC
CASSWTGFYGYTF
>-|TRBV28|TRBJ1-3|-
TGTGCCAGCAGTTTAAGAGGGAACATCATATATTTT
CASSLRGNIIYF
>few|TRBV15|TRBJ2-1|TRBD2
TGTGCCACCAGCCGCCCTGTTGGGACTAGCGGGACGAGTGGGGCCTACAATGAGCAGTTCTTC
CATSRPVGTSGTSGAYNEQFF
>few|TRBV3-1|TRBJ2-3|TRBD2
TGTGCCAGCAGACAGACTAGCGGAGGAGGGACAGATACGCAGTATTTT
CASRQTSGGGTDTQYF
>few|TRBV12-3/TRBV12-4|TRBJ2-3|TRBD2
TGTGCCAGCAGTCCGGGAGGATCCCCGGCAGATACGCAGTATTTT
CASSPGGSPADTQYF
>few|TRBV10-3|TRBJ1-2|TRBD1
TGTGCCATCACCGACGACAGGGGCTATGGCTACACCTTC
CAITDDRGYGYTF
>many|TRBV12-3/TRBV12-4|TRBJ2-5|-
TGTGCCAGCAGGCGAGGAGGGCTGATGGCCCAGTACTTC
CASRRGGLMAQYF
>-|TRBV5-1|TRBJ1-6|-
TGCGCCAGCAGCTTGGGGTCAGGGAGTTCACCCCTCCACTTT
CASSLGSGSSPLHF
>few|TRBV12-3/TRBV12-4|TRBJ1-5|-
TGTGCCAGCAGTCCATACACCTATAGCAATCAGCCCCAGCATTTT
CASSPYTYSNQPQHF
>-|TRBV28|TRBJ2-7|-
TGTGCCAGCATAGGTCCGCGCCTTGGGGTGGAGCAGTACTTC
CASIGPRLGVEQYF
>few|TRBV7-2|TRBJ2-1|TRBD1
TGTGCCAGCAGCCCAGTCGCGGACAGGGGGTTTATTGAGCAGTTCTTC
CASSPVADRGFIEQFF
>-|TRBV27|TRBJ2-4|TRBD1
TGTGCCAGCAGTCCCAACCGGACAGGGATCAAAAACATTCAGTACTTC
CASSPNRTGIKNIQYF
>few|TRBV5-6|TRBJ2-5|TRBD2
TGTGCCAGCAGCTCCTGGAGGCGGGGGGGAGAGACCCAGTACTTC
CASSSWRRGGETQYF
>few|TRBV27|TRBJ2-6|-
TGTGCCAGCAGTCCTGATCGAGGGGGGTGGGCCTCTGGGGCCAACGTCCTGACTTTC
CASSPDRGGWASGANVLTF
>few|TRBV12-3/TRBV12-4|TRBJ2-2|-
TGTGCCAGCAGTAGCCAGGGGACGAACACCGGGGAGCTGTTTTTT
CASSSQGTNTGELFF
>few|TRBV6-1|TRBJ2-1|TRBD1
TGTGCCAGCAGTGCGACGACAGGGTACTACAATGAGCAGTTCTTC
CASSATTGYYNEQFF
>once|TRBV2|TRBJ1-5|-
TGTGCCAGCAACCTACAGGATGGACGAGGCAATCAGCCCCAGCATTTT
CASNLQDGRGNQPQHF